This T cell receptor (beta chain) appears in the sequencing data of a study of cytomegalovirus exposure and HLA in healthy donors. Findings and limits, study-wide: A later analysis linked 15,000 to 20,000 TCR beta sequences to HLA alleles at 0.05 false discovery rate. Rare TCR sequences dominated, though some public TCRs recurred in many donors.

The primer mix had 60 Vbeta and 13 Jbeta primers. The assay was immunoSEQ multiplex PCR, and TCRdb's table has in-frame clones only and misses some. The sample consists of 55,000 to 70,000 clones, approximately 80% of them appearing once. This clone was picked up a small number of times. The antigen remains unidentified. The CDR3 consists of 14 residues. Germline assignment: CDR1 MNHEY and CDR2 SVGAGI. Trimming stripped 3 bases from V and 5 bases from J, with 13 bases between. The sequenced material came from PBMCs. This receptor was obtained from a man between 18 and 35 years old in good health and CMV-seropositive. The chain combines TRBV6-5 with TRBJ1-2; possibly TRBD1 for D (6 bases). In nucleotides, the CDR3 is TGTGCCAGCAGTTATGCAGGGCAGGGGTATGGCTACACCTTC. Protein product: CASSYAGQGYGYTF.